These T cell receptor beta chains were read from a single sample in a study of radiation and T cells in renal cell carcinoma. The table came from immunoSEQ multiplex PCR; TCRdb's copy has only in-frame clones and leaves some out. The data hold roughly 130,000 clones, with more than 70% observed a single time. This sample comprised blood, obtained from a patient whose treatment included radiotherapy and nephrectomy. The receptors here all came from a woman in her seventies with renal cell carcinoma. CDR3s include the opening cysteine and the closing phenylalanine or tryptophan. A D gene is named only where the DNA matches it firmly. Only part of the rows carry a size: once, few, many, or a class if the clone is expanded.

CDR3	DNA	size	D	J	V	length
CASSPLPGQGYTRTDTQYF	TGTGCCAGCTCACCACTGCCGGGACAGGGCTATACTCGCACAGATACGCAGTATTTT	NA	TRBD1	TRBJ2-3	TRBV18	19
CASSRDSASSGYTF	TGTGCCAGCAGCCGGGACAGCGCTTCATCGGGCTACACCTTC	NA	TRBD1	TRBJ1-2	TRBV7-2	14
CASSLARKEKLFF	TGTGCCAGCAGCTTAGCCAGGAAAGAAAAACTGTTTTTT	few	NA	TRBJ1-4	TRBV7-2	13
CASRIRGDYGYTF	TGTGCCAGTAGAATCAGGGGAGACTATGGCTACACCTTC	NA	NA	TRBJ1-2	TRBV19	13
CASSATSGGAKDIQYF	TGTGCCAGCAGCGCGACTAGCGGGGGGGCCAAGGACATTCAGTACTTC	NA	TRBD2	TRBJ2-4	TRBV9	16
CASSYGATEAFF	TGTGCCAGCAGTTACGGGGCCACTGAAGCTTTCTTT	few	NA	TRBJ1-1	TRBV6-5	12
CASSSQGENTEAFF	TGCGCCAGCAGCTCTCAAGGGGAGAACACTGAAGCTTTCTTT	NA	NA	TRBJ1-1	TRBV5-1	14
CASRGPGAHTDTQYF	TGTGCCAGTAGGGGACCAGGCGCACACACAGATACGCAGTATTTT	NA	NA	TRBJ2-3	TRBV19	15
CASSPRGGRNTGELFF	TGCGCCAGCAGCCCGCGGGGGGGCCGGAACACCGGGGAGCTGTTTTTT	NA	TRBD2	TRBJ2-2	TRBV5-1	16
CASSLAGGDQPQHF	TGTGCCAGCAGCTTGGCAGGGGGGGATCAGCCCCAGCATTTT	NA	TRBD1	TRBJ1-5	TRBV5-6	14
CASSQGVAAGRDTQYF	TGTGCCAGCAGCCAAGGAGTGGCAGCGGGCCGAGATACGCAGTATTTT	NA	NA	TRBJ2-3	TRBV14	16
CASSTQTGWVSEAFF	TGTGCCAGTAGTACCCAGACAGGGTGGGTGTCTGAAGCTTTCTTT	NA	TRBD1	TRBJ1-1	TRBV19	15
CASSAPRSPSYNEQFF	TGTGCCAGTAGTGCCCCAAGGTCCCCTTCCTACAATGAGCAGTTCTTC	NA	NA	TRBJ2-1	TRBV19	16
CASSFPAGTGGYEQYF	TGCGCCAGCAGCTTCCCCGCCGGGACAGGGGGCTACGAGCAGTACTTC	NA	TRBD1	TRBJ2-7	TRBV5-1	16
CASSLDGTGIEKLFF	TGCGCCAGCAGCTTGGATGGGACAGGGATTGAAAAACTGTTTTTT	few	TRBD1	TRBJ1-4	TRBV5-1	15
CASSQTGTDPYNEQFF	TGCGCCAGCAGCCAAACCGGGACAGATCCCTACAATGAGCAGTTCTTC	NA	TRBD1	TRBJ2-1	TRBV4-1	16
CASSLVAGARSGANVLTF	TGCGCCAGCAGCTTGGTGGCGGGGGCCCGGTCTGGGGCCAACGTCCTGACTTTC	NA	NA	TRBJ2-6	TRBV5-1	18
CASSLQGSRVAGELFF	TGTGCCAGTAGTCTACAGGGGTCGAGGGTGGCCGGGGAGCTGTTTTTT	NA	TRBD1	TRBJ2-2	TRBV19	16
CASSPSNTEAFF	TGTGCCAGCAGCCCTTCGAACACTGAAGCTTTCTTT	NA	NA	TRBJ1-1	TRBV7-9	12
CASGRSVRDTDTQYF	TGCGCCAGCGGACGGTCGGTCCGCGACACAGATACGCAGTATTTT	once	NA	TRBJ2-3	TRBV4-1	15
CASSTHPDPNTGELFF	TGTGCCAGCAGCACACATCCGGACCCTAACACCGGGGAGCTGTTTTTT	NA	NA	TRBJ2-2	TRBV5-4	16
CASSFQWNSPLHF	TGCGCCAGCAGCTTTCAGTGGAATTCACCCCTCCACTTT	NA	NA	TRBJ1-6	TRBV5-1	13
CASSVAGTAPYEQYF	TGTGCCAGCAGCGTAGCGGGGACCGCCCCCTACGAGCAGTACTTC	NA	NA	TRBJ2-7	TRBV9	15
CASSRVKDGNTIYF	TGCGCCAGCAGCCGCGTTAAGGATGGAAACACCATATATTTT	NA	NA	TRBJ1-3	TRBV4-3	14
CASSSLGGSYGYTF	TGTGCCAGCAGCTCTCTCGGCGGGAGCTATGGCTACACCTTC	once	NA	TRBJ1-2	TRBV5-4	14
CASSLRKDYGYTF	TGTGCCAGCAGCTTACGGAAGGACTATGGCTACACCTTC	NA	NA	TRBJ1-2	TRBV7-9	13
CASSEARTGAFF	TGTGCCAGCAGTGAAGCCCGGACAGGGGCTTTCTTT	few	TRBD1	TRBJ1-1	TRBV2	12
CASSQEAGPYEQYF	TGCGCCAGCAGCCAAGAGGCAGGGCCCTACGAGCAGTACTTC	NA	NA	TRBJ2-7	TRBV4-3	14
CASSSLADQPQHF	TGTGCCAGCAGCTCGCTTGCCGATCAGCCCCAGCATTTT	NA	NA	TRBJ1-5	TRBV7-2	13
CASSRDVSYEQYF	TGCGCCAGCAGCAGGGACGTAAGCTACGAGCAGTACTTC	NA	NA	TRBJ2-7	TRBV5-1	13
CASSIDGSSGNTIYF	TGTGCCAGTAGTATAGATGGTTCCTCTGGAAACACCATATATTTT	NA	NA	TRBJ1-3	TRBV19	15
CASSYSYGYTF	TGTGCCAGCAGTTACAGCTATGGCTACACCTTC	NA	NA	TRBJ1-2	TRBV28	11
CASSRGQGGAYEQYF	TGTGCCAGCAGCCGGGGACAAGGGGGAGCCTACGAGCAGTACTTC	NA	NA	TRBJ2-7	TRBV6-5	15
CASIPGGGVNEQFF	TGCGCCAGCATCCCTGGAGGGGGGGTCAATGAGCAGTTCTTC	NA	NA	TRBJ2-1	TRBV5-1	14
CASSQDAYSQPQHF	TGTGCCAGCAGCCAGGACGCGTACAGTCAGCCCCAGCATTTT	NA	NA	TRBJ1-5	TRBV7-2	14
CASIPLGPGPEQYF	TGTGCCAGCATCCCCTTAGGACCCGGACCCGAGCAGTACTTC	NA	NA	TRBJ2-7	TRBV27	14
CASSQVTATYGYTF	TGTGCCAGCAGCCAAGTAACAGCCACCTATGGCTACACCTTC	NA	NA	TRBJ1-2	TRBV14	14
CAISETRTSGGNTGELFF	TGTGCCATCAGTGAGACCCGGACTAGCGGGGGGAACACCGGGGAGCTGTTTTTT	NA	TRBD2	TRBJ2-2	TRBV10-3	18
CASSSSTDTQYF	TGTGCCAGCAGCTCCTCAACAGATACGCAGTATTTT	NA	NA	TRBJ2-3	TRBV13	12
CASRTGGSGANVLTF	TGTGCCAGTAGAACAGGGGGCTCTGGGGCCAACGTCCTGACTTTC	NA	TRBD1	TRBJ2-6	TRBV19	15
CASRADRAGANVLTF	TGTGCCAGTAGGGCTGACAGGGCTGGGGCCAACGTCCTGACTTTC	NA	TRBD1	TRBJ2-6	TRBV19	15
CASSWTDYSGNTIYF	TGTGCCAGCAGCTGGACGGACTACTCTGGAAACACCATATATTTT	once	NA	TRBJ1-3	TRBV5-6	15
CASSEGTRGEQYF	TGTGCCAGTAGTGAAGGGACTAGGGGGGAGCAGTACTTC	NA	TRBD2	TRBJ2-7	TRBV19	13